This T cell receptor (beta chain) originates from a study of blood T cell repertoires in COVID-19. The protocol was immunoSEQ multiplex PCR, while the TCRdb copy is restricted to in-frame clones and leaves out a portion. The sample lists more than 95,000 clones, around four fifths seen once, with 6% in the top ten. The CDR3 has 16 amino acids. The germline CDR1 and CDR2 sequences are SGHRS and YFSETQ. Unmatched junction bases numbered 6, after V lost 0 bases and J lost 0 bases. The sequence came from a man at least 80 years old with COVID-19, enrolled during active disease. This chain connects TRBV5-1 to TRBJ2-7; the match to TRBD1 covers 7 bases. Sequences were obtained from peripheral blood. In nucleotides, the CDR3 is TGCGCCAGCAGCTTGGTCCCCGACAGGGCCTCCTACGAGCAGTACTTC. It translates to CASSLVPDRASYEQYF.